This T cell receptor beta chain was sequenced in a study of blood T cell repertoires in COVID-19. Study-wide context: Sample material is recorded as cDNA or gDNA derived from T cells, B-cell-depleted T cells, or PBMCs.

Up to 2 weeks before entering the study, exposed participants had met a COVID-19 case. TCRdb's copy holds only in-frame clones and misses some; the assay was immunoSEQ multiplex PCR. The table shows about 320,000 clones, with about 85% occurring only once. This clone was seen only a few times. The CDR3 is 17 amino acids. The V gene's germline CDR1 is MNHEY and CDR2 SVGEGT. Trimming left V 0 bases short and J 6 bases short, with 21 bases between. Sequences were obtained from PBMCs or T cells enriched from blood (not recorded which). The clonotype comes from a young woman who had been exposed to COVID-19. The chain couples TRBV6-2 or TRBV6-3 to TRBJ2-7, with D perhaps TRBD2 (5 bases). DNA of the CDR3: TGTGCCAGCAGTTACTCCCCCGTTACTAGTCCTGTCGGCGAGCAGTACTTC. This gives the protein CASSYSPVTSPVGEQYF.